The sample holds a few counts of the clone carrying this TCR beta chain. CDR1 is SGHRS and CDR2 is YFSETQ in the germline V gene. The CDR3 is made up of 15 amino acids. V lost 4 bases, J lost 0 bases, and 3 bases stayed unmatched. This specimen belongs to a study of blood T cell repertoires in COVID-19. Study background: Sites across the United States, Italy and Spain contributed samples from acute and convalescent COVID-19.

Here immunoSEQ multiplex PCR was the method, and the copy in TCRdb shows in-frame clones only, minus some. Among 200,000 to 250,000 clones, approximately 80% were seen once, and the ten largest hold about 13%. The gene calls are TRBV5-1 and TRBJ2-2; 7 positions match TRBD1. The TCR was taken from a human donor in a cohort sampled during active COVID-19. The material sequenced was peripheral blood. The CDR3, as DNA: TGCGCCAGCAGCGAGGGACAGCCGAACACCGGGGAGCTGTTTTTT. Translating gives CASSEGQPNTGELFF. Based on the CDR3 plus reference TRBV5-1 and TRBJ2-2, the full variable domain is KAGVTQTPRYLIKTRGQQVTLSCSPISGHRSVSWYQQTPGQGLQFLFEYFSETQRNKGNFPGRFSGRQFSNSRSEMNVSTLELGDSALYLCASSEGQPNTGELFFGEGSRLTVL.